Listed below are T cell receptor beta chains from one sample, sequenced in a study of blood T cell repertoires in COVID-19. Assay used: immunoSEQ multiplex PCR; TCRdb lists only in-frame clones, some missing. The data show about 220,000 clones, with around 83% seen just once and approximately 5.2% held by the top ten. Sample: peripheral blood. These receptors were obtained from a woman in her 70s with COVID-19, enrolled during active disease. CDR3s include the opening cysteine and the closing phenylalanine or tryptophan. D genes are given only for firm matches. The size entry is marked missing in some rows and otherwise reads once, few, many or a size class.

j_gene | abundance | len | v_gene | d_gene | CDR3aa | CDR3nt
TRBJ1-5 | NA | 14 | TRBV19 | TRBD1 | CASNLGQLNQPQHF | TGTGCCAGTAACCTGGGACAGCTCAATCAGCCCCAGCATTTT
TRBJ1-5 | NA | 16 | TRBV7-2 | NA | CASSLGSGEPNQPQHF | TGTGCCAGCAGCTTAGGATCTGGGGAGCCAAATCAGCCCCAGCATTTT
TRBJ1-1 | NA | 14 | TRBV5-1 | NA | CASRVTGRNTEAFF | TGCGCCAGCAGGGTTACAGGGAGGAACACTGAAGCTTTCTTT
TRBJ1-2 | NA | 15 | TRBV25-1 | NA | CASSVPRGTLVGYTF | TGTGCCAGCAGTGTCCCTCGGGGAACCCTGGTTGGCTACACCTTC
TRBJ1-5 | NA | 13 | TRBV2 | NA | CASGRGGNQPQHF | TGTGCCAGCGGACGGGGGGGCAATCAGCCCCAGCATTTT
TRBJ1-3 | NA | 16 | TRBV3-1/TRBV3-2 | NA | CASSQDILRAGNTIYF | TGTGCCAGCAGCCAAGATATCCTCAGGGCTGGAAACACCATATATTTT
TRBJ1-2 | NA | 16 | TRBV6-4 | NA | CASSDSSRADRSGYTF | TGTGCCAGCAGTGACTCTAGCAGGGCGGACAGATCTGGCTACACCTTC
TRBJ1-5 | NA | 11 | TRBV12-3/TRBV12-4 | TRBD1 | CASSRGQPQHF | TGTGCCAGCTCCAGGGGGCAGCCCCAGCATTTT
TRBJ1-1 | NA | 15 | TRBV10-3 | TRBD1 | CAIRGQAGVDTEAFF | TGTGCCATCAGGGGACAGGCCGGGGTGGACACTGAAGCTTTCTTT
TRBJ1-2 | NA | 16 | TRBV14 | TRBD1 | CASSQPGTAVNYGYTF | TGTGCCAGCAGCCAGCCCGGGACAGCTGTTAACTATGGCTACACCTTC
TRBJ1-6 | NA | 19 | TRBV28 | TRBD1 | CASSLSPGQGASYNSPLHF | TGTGCCAGCAGTTTATCACCGGGACAGGGGGCGTCCTATAATTCACCCCTCCACTTT
TRBJ1-5 | NA | 15 | TRBV6-6 | NA | CASTYRGRSNQPQHF | TGTGCCAGCACCTACCGGGGTAGGAGCAATCAGCCCCAGCATTTT
TRBJ1-5 | NA | 14 | TRBV5-5 | NA | CASSSFPGNQPQHF | TGTGCCAGCAGCTCTTTCCCGGGGAATCAGCCCCAGCATTTT
TRBJ1-4 | NA | 14 | TRBV19 | NA | CASRSGTRGEKLFF | TGTGCCAGTAGATCGGGAACACGGGGTGAAAAACTGTTTTTT
TRBJ2-7 | NA | 15 | TRBV4-2 | NA | CASSRDSGDSYEQYF | TGTGCCAGCAGCCGGGATTCGGGAGACTCCTACGAGCAGTACTTC
TRBJ1-1 | once | 18 | TRBV3-1/TRBV3-2 | TRBD1 | CASSHMWGQGGLNTEAFF | TGTGCCAGCAGCCATATGTGGGGACAGGGCGGATTGAACACTGAAGCTTTCTTT
TRBJ2-7 | NA | 15 | TRBV9 | TRBD1 | CASSLRQGSYDEQYF | TGTGCCAGCAGTCTTAGACAGGGGTCTTATGACGAGCAGTACTTC
TRBJ2-6 | NA | 16 | TRBV27 | NA | CASSLFGQSGANVLTF | TGTGCCAGCTCACTTTTCGGTCAATCTGGGGCCAACGTCCTGACTTTC
TRBJ1-1 | NA | 15 | TRBV5-1 | NA | CASSLEVLGSTEAFF | TGCGCCAGCAGCTTGGAGGTCCTGGGGAGCACTGAAGCTTTCTTT
TRBJ2-1 | NA | 13 | TRBV13 | NA | CASSLASHNEQFF | TGTGCCAGCAGCTTAGCCTCTCACAATGAGCAGTTCTTC
TRBJ1-1 | NA | 15 | TRBV6-5 | TRBD1 | CASLKGGAKSTEAFF | TGTGCCAGCCTAAAAGGGGGCGCGAAAAGCACTGAAGCTTTCTTT
TRBJ1-1 | NA | 14 | TRBV5-1 | NA | CASSLAPGVTEAFF | TGCGCCAGCAGCTTGGCCCCAGGGGTAACTGAAGCTTTCTTT
TRBJ2-7 | NA | 13 | TRBV7-2 | TRBD2 | CASGPGTTYEQYF | TGTGCCAGCGGACCTGGGACTACCTACGAGCAGTACTTC
TRBJ1-1 | once | 15 | TRBV27 | NA | CASGLKFGLLTEAFF | TGTGCCAGCGGGTTGAAATTCGGACTGCTCACTGAAGCTTTCTTT
TRBJ1-6 | NA | 13 | TRBV7-8 | NA | CASSFPGLGTLHF | TGTGCCAGCAGCTTTCCAGGGTTGGGTACCCTCCACTTT
TRBJ2-5 | NA | 12 | TRBV6-6 | NA | CASRDLPLTQYF | TGTGCCAGCCGGGACTTGCCATTGACCCAGTACTTC
TRBJ2-1 | NA | 14 | TRBV5-1 | TRBD2 | CASSSLAPVDEQFF | TGCGCCAGCAGCTCACTAGCGCCTGTGGATGAGCAGTTCTTC
TRBJ1-5 | once | 14 | TRBV9 | TRBD1 | CASSVGQAYQPQHF | TGTGCCAGCAGCGTGGGACAGGCCTATCAGCCCCAGCATTTT
TRBJ2-1 | once | 18 | TRBV14 | TRBD2 | CASSHIAGREAYYNEQFF | TGTGCCAGCAGCCATATAGCGGGGCGGGAGGCTTACTACAATGAGCAGTTCTTC
TRBJ2-7 | NA | 14 | TRBV27 | TRBD1 | CASSLRDRAFGQYF | TGTGCCAGCAGTCTCCGGGACAGAGCATTCGGGCAGTACTTC
TRBJ1-5 | NA | 13 | TRBV30 | TRBD1 | CAWSPRGAKPQHF | TGTGCCTGGAGTCCCAGGGGGGCGAAGCCCCAGCATTTT
TRBJ2-7 | NA | 13 | TRBV5-1 | NA | CASSEDSLYEQYF | TGCGCCAGCAGCGAGGACTCCCTCTACGAGCAGTACTTC
TRBJ2-3 | once | 15 | TRBV27 | TRBD2 | CASSASSGRPDTQYF | TGTGCCAGCAGTGCCTCTAGCGGGCGCCCAGATACGCAGTATTTT
TRBJ2-7 | NA | 14 | TRBV7-2 | TRBD1 | CASSPGTARREQYF | TGTGCCAGCAGCCCCGGGACAGCGAGACGGGAGCAGTACTTC
TRBJ2-1 | NA | 16 | TRBV6-6 | TRBD2 | CASRASGVAGRNEQFF | TGTGCCAGCAGGGCTTCCGGGGTAGCGGGGAGGAATGAGCAGTTCTTC
TRBJ2-2 | NA | 16 | TRBV5-5 | NA | CASSLFGGDYTGELFF | TGTGCCAGCAGCTTGTTTGGGGGCGACTACACCGGGGAGCTGTTTTTT
TRBJ1-2 | NA | 16 | TRBV27 | TRBD1 | CASSSMTGLPPYGYTF | TGTGCCAGCAGTTCGATGACAGGGCTGCCGCCGTATGGCTACACCTTC
TRBJ2-1 | NA | 15 | TRBV5-4 | TRBD1 | CASSPDRGLYNEQFF | TGTGCCAGCAGCCCCGACAGGGGGCTCTACAATGAGCAGTTCTTC
TRBJ1-2 | NA | 14 | TRBV9 | NA | CASTKDPGSGGYTF | TGTGCCAGCACCAAAGATCCAGGGAGCGGGGGCTACACCTTC
TRBJ1-6 | NA | 17 | TRBV27 | NA | CASSSLDRKYYNSPLHF | TGTGCCAGCAGTTCTCTAGACCGTAAATACTATAATTCACCCCTCCACTTT
TRBJ2-5 | few | 15 | TRBV19 | TRBD2 | CASSSQSGGRETQYF | TGTGCCAGTAGTTCCCAGAGCGGGGGTAGAGAGACCCAGTACTTC
TRBJ2-3 | NA | 20 | TRBV10-3 | TRBD2 | CAISEWRGGSGRYRTDTQYF | TGTGCCATCAGTGAATGGAGGGGTGGAAGCGGGAGGTACCGCACAGATACGCAGTATTTT
TRBJ2-1 | NA | 18 | TRBV4-3 | NA | CASSTYPAGARNVNEQFF | TGCGCCAGCAGCACGTACCCCGCGGGGGCAAGGAATGTCAATGAGCAGTTCTTC
TRBJ2-5 | NA | 14 | TRBV18 | NA | CASSTGTPKETQYF | TGTGCCAGCTCGACGGGTACTCCAAAAGAGACCCAGTACTTC
TRBJ2-7 | once | 16 | TRBV11-2 | TRBD2 | CASSPLGGDGSYEQYF | TGTGCCAGCAGCCCCCTGGGGGGGGACGGATCATACGAGCAGTACTTC
TRBJ2-7 | NA | 17 | TRBV4-2 | TRBD2 | CASSQGLAGALSYEQYF | TGTGCCAGCAGCCAGGGACTAGCGGGAGCCCTCTCCTACGAGCAGTACTTC
TRBJ1-1 | NA | 14 | TRBV6-6 | NA | CASSYSGDRAEAFF | TGTGCCAGCAGTTACTCAGGGGATAGGGCTGAAGCTTTCTTT
TRBJ1-3 | NA | 15 | TRBV15 | NA | CATSTRTASGNTIYF | TGTGCCACCAGCACCAGGACAGCCTCTGGAAACACCATATATTTT
TRBJ1-6 | NA | 14 | TRBV19 | TRBD1 | CASSRDRGNSPLHF | TGTGCCAGTAGTAGAGACAGGGGTAATTCACCCCTCCACTTT
TRBJ2-5 | few | 13 | TRBV2 | TRBD1 | CASTGQGEGIQYF | TGTGCCAGCACGGGACAGGGGGAAGGTATCCAGTACTTC
TRBJ2-4 | NA | 14 | TRBV4-1 | TRBD1 | CASSQRQGRNIQYF | TGCGCCAGCAGCCAGAGACAGGGTAGGAACATTCAGTACTTC
TRBJ1-1 | NA | 13 | TRBV11-1 | NA | CASSLARAEEAFF | TGTGCCAGCAGCTTAGCGCGGGCCGAGGAAGCTTTCTTT
TRBJ1-5 | NA | 15 | TRBV5-8 | TRBD1 | CASSRGQGGNQPQHF | TGTGCCAGCAGCAGGGGACAGGGAGGCAATCAGCCCCAGCATTTT
TRBJ2-3 | NA | 16 | TRBV7-9 | TRBD2 | CASSPLGSGRTDTQYF | TGTGCCAGCAGCCCCCTAGGTAGCGGGAGAACAGATACGCAGTATTTT
TRBJ1-3 | NA | 15 | TRBV9 | NA | CASSFQGGAGNTIYF | TGTGCCAGCAGCTTCCAGGGAGGGGCTGGAAACACCATATATTTT
TRBJ1-5 | NA | 15 | TRBV7-9 | TRBD1 | CASSLTGVRSQPQHF | TGTGCCAGCAGCTTGACAGGGGTACGATCTCAGCCCCAGCATTTT
TRBJ1-4 | NA | 13 | TRBV6-5 | NA | CATGQPNDEKLFF | TGTGCCACCGGACAGCCTAATGATGAAAAACTGTTTTTT
TRBJ2-3 | NA | 17 | TRBV29-1 | NA | CSVDPHRTQPSTDTQYF | TGCAGCGTTGACCCTCACCGGACTCAACCTAGCACAGATACGCAGTATTTT